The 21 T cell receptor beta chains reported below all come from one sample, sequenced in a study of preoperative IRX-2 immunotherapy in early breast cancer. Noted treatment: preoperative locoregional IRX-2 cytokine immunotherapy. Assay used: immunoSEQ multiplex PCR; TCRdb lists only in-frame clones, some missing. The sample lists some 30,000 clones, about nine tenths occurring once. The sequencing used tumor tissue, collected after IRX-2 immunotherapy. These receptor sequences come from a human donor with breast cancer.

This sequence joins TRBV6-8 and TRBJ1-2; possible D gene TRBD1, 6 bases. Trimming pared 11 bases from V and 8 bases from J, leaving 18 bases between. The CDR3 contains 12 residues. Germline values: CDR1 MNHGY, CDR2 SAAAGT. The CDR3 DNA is TGTGCCTCAGCAGGGCAGGGGCAAGGCTACACCTTC. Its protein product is CASAGQGQGYTF.

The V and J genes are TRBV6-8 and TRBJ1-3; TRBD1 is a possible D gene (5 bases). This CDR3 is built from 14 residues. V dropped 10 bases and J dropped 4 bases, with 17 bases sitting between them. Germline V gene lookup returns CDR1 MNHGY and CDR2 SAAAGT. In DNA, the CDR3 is TGTGCCATCGGGGCGGTCCGAGTCGGAAACACCATATATTTT. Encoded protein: CAIGAVRVGNTIYF.

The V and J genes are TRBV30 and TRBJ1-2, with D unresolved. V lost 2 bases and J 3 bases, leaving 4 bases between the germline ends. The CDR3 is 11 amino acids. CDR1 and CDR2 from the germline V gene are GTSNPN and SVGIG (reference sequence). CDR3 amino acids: CAWSRDYGYTF. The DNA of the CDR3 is TGTGCCTGGAGTAGGGACTATGGCTACACCTTC.

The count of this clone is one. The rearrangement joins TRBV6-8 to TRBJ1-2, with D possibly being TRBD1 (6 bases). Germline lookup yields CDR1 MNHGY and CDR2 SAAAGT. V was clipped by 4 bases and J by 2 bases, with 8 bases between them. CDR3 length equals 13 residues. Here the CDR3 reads CASSSTGNYGYTF. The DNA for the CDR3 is TGTGCCAGCAGTTCGACAGGCAACTATGGCTACACCTTC.

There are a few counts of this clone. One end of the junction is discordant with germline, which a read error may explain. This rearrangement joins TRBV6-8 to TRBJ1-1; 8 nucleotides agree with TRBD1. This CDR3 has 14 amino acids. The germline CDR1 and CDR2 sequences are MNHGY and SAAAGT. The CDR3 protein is CATRRTGSNSEAFF. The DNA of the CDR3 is TGTGCCACTCGACGGACAGGGTCCAACAGTGAAGCTTTCTTT.

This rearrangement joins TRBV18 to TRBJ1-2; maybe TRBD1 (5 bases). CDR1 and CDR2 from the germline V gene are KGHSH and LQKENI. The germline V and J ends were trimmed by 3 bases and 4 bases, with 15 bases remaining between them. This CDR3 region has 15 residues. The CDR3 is CASSPTRGNPYGYTF. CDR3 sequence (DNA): TGTGCCAGCTCACCTACGCGGGGCAACCCCTATGGCTACACCTTC.

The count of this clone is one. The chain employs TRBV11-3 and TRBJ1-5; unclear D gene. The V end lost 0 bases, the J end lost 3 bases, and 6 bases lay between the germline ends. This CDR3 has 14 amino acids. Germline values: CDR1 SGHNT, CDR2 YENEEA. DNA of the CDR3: TGTGCCAGCAGCTTAGATTTCTCCAATCAGCCCCAGCATTTT. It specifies CASSLDFSNQPQHF.

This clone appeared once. This CDR3 is CASSRAGALNTEAFF. The CDR3 DNA sequence: TGCGCCAGCAGTAGGGCAGGGGCGTTGAACACTGAAGCTTTCTTT. The genes are TRBV5-1 and TRBJ1-1; possibly TRBD1 for D (6 bases). Trimming took 5 bases from V and 0 from J, leaving 14 bases between them. Germline CDR1 SGHRS, CDR2 YFSETQ. The CDR3 totals 15 residues.

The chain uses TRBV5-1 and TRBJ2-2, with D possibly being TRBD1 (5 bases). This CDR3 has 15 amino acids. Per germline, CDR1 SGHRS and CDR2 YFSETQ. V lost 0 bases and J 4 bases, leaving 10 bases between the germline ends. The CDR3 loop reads CASSLGQGFTGELFF. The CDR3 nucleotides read TGCGCCAGCAGCTTGGGGCAGGGATTCACCGGGGAGCTGTTTTTT.

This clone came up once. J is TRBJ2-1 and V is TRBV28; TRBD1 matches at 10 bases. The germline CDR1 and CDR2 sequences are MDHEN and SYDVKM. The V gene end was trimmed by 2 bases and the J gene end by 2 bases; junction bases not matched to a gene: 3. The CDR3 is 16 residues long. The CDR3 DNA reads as TGTGCCAGCAGTTTAGGGGGACAGGGGCCCTACAATGAGCAGTTCTTC. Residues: CASSLGGQGPYNEQFF.

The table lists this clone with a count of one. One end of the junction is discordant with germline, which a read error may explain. The CDR3 bases are TGTGCCATCAGTGGGCAGGGCAACGATGGCTACACCTTC. This sequence encodes CAISGQGNDGYTF. The chain recombines TRBV6-8 with TRBJ1-2, with D possibly matching TRBD1 (5 bases). The CDR3 spans 13 residues. Germline CDR1 reads MNHGY; CDR2 reads SAAAGT.

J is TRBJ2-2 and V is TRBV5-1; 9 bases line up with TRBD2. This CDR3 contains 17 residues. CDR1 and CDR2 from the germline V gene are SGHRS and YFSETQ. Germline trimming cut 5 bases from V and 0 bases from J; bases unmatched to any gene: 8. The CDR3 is CASSWSSGSPNTGELFF. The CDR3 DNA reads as TGCGCCAGCAGTTGGAGTAGCGGGAGTCCGAACACCGGGGAGCTGTTTTTT.

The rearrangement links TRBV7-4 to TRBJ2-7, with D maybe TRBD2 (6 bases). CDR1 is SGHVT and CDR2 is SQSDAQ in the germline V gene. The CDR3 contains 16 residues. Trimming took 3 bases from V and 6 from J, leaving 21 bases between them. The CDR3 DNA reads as TGTGCCAGCAGCTTGCAGGGTGCCGCTAGCGAGGGCGAGCAGTACTTC. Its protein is CASSLQGAASEGEQYF. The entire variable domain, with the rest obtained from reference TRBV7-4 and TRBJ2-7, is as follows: GAGVSQSPRYKVAKRGRDVALRCDSISGHVTLYWYRQTLGQGSEVLTYSQSDAQRDKSGRPSGRFSAERPERSVSTLKIQRTEQGDSAVYLCASSLQGAASEGEQYFGPGTRLTVT.

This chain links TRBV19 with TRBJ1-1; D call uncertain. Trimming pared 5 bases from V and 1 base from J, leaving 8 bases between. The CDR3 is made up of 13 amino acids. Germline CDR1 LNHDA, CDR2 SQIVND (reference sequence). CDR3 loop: CASSPGRNTEAFF. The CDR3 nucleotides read TGTGCCAGTAGTCCCGGCAGGAACACTGAAGCTTTCTTT. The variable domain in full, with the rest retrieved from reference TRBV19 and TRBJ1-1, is DGGITQSPKYLFRKEGQNVTLSCEQNLNHDAMYWYRQDPGQGLRLIYYSQIVNDFQKGDIAEGYSVSREKKESFPLTVTSAQKNPTAFYLCASSPGRNTEAFFGQGTRLTVV.

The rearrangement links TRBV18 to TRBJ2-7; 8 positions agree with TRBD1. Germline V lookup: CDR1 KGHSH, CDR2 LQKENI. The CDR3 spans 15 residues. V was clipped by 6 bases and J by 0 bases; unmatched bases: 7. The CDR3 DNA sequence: TGTGCCAGCTCGACAGGGGACAGGAGCTCCTACGAGCAGTACTTC. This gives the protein CASSTGDRSSYEQYF.

Written as DNA, the CDR3 is TGTGCCAGCAGTTACTCCAACATAAACTATGGCTACACCTTC. Its translation is CASSYSNINYGYTF. The chain recombines TRBV6-8 with TRBJ1-2; D ambiguous. The CDR3 spans 14 residues. V lost 0 bases to trimming and J lost 2 bases, with 7 bases between them. Per the germline V gene, CDR1 is MNHGY and CDR2 is SAAAGT.

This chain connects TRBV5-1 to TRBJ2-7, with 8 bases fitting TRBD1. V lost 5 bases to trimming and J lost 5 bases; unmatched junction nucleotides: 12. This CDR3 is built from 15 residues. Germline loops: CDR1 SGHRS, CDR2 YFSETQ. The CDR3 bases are TGCGCCAGCAGGTTCACCCAGGGGGCGAGGAACGAGCAGTACTTC. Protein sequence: CASRFTQGARNEQYF.

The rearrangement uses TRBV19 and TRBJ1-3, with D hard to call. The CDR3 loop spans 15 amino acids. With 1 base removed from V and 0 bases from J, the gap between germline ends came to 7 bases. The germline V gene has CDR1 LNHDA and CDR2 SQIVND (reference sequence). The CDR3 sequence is CASSIAGTSGNTIYF. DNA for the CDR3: TGTGCCAGTAGTATAGCGGGCACCTCTGGAAACACCATATATTTT.

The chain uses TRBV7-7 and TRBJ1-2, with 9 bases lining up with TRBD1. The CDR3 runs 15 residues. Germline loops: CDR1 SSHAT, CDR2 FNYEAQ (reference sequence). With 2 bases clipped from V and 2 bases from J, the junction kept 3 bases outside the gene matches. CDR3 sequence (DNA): TGTGCCAGCAGCTTACCCGGGACAGGGAACTATGGCTACACCTTC. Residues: CASSLPGTGNYGYTF. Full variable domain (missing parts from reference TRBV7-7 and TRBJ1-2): GAGVSQSPRYKVTKRGQDVTLRCDPISSHATLYWYQQALGQGPEFLTYFNYEAQPDKSGLPSDRFSAERPEGSISTLTIQRTEQRDSAMYRCASSLPGTGNYGYTFGSGTRLTVV.

The CDR3 sequence: CASSIAGTNYGYTF. The CDR3, as DNA: TGTGCCAGTAGTATAGCAGGGACTAACTATGGCTACACCTTC. The V call is TRBV19, the J call TRBJ1-2, with a tentative D call TRBD1 (5 bases). The germline V gene encodes CDR1 LNHDA and CDR2 SQIVND (reference sequence). V was shortened by 1 base and J by 0 bases, with 6 bases between the two germline ends. This CDR3 comprises 14 residues.

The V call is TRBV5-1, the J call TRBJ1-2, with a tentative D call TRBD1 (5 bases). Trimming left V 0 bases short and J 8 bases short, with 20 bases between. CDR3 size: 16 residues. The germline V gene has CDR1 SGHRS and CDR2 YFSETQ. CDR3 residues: CASSLEGLTPLGGYTF. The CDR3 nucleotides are TGCGCCAGCAGCTTGGAGGGACTGACTCCCCTGGGGGGCTACACCTTC.